This TCR beta chain was sequenced for a study of OX40 agonist ivuxolimab in advanced cancers. Study-wide context: The patients received agonistic anti-OX40 (CD134) antibody ivuxolimab.

Notes on this clone: Antigen specificity is unknown.

The CDR3 runs 15 residues. Trimming cost V 7 bases and J 5 bases, with 20 bases left between them. Germline V gene data show CDR1 as MNHNS and CDR2 as SASEGT. Clones were read by immunoSEQ multiplex PCR, and TCRdb kept only the in-frame ones, dropping some. The profile covers some 43,000 clones, with roughly nine tenths appearing a single time and 0.58% taken by the ten largest. Study results and caveats: Average numbers of expanded clones were greater in CD8+ T cells than in CD4+. Among patients with partial responses at 0.1-3.0 mg/kg, clonal expansion was among the lowest.

This chain connects TRBV6-1 to TRBJ2-5; possibly TRBD1 or TRBD2 for D (6 bases each). The sequence was obtained from an adult with an advanced solid tumor such as melanoma, head and neck, liver or kidney cancer. The source material was CD4+ or CD8+ T cells sorted from blood, sampled in a trial of the OX40 agonist ivuxolimab. The CDR3 region is CASTQMPGAVETQYF. CDR3 DNA: TGTGCCAGCACCCAAATGCCGGGGGCGGTGGAGACCCAGTACTTC.